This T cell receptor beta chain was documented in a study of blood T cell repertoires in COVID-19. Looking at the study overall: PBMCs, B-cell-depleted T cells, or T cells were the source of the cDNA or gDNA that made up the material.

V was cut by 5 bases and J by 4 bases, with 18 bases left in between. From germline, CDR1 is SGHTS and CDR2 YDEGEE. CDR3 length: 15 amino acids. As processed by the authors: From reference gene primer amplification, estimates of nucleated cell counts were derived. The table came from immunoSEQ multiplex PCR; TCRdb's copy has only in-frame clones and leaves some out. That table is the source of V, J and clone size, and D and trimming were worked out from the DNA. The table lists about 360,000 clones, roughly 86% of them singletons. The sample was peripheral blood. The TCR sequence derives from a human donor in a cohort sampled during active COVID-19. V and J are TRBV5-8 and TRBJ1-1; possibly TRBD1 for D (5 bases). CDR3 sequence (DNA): TGTGCCAGCAGTGAATCAGGGTGGGTTAGCACTGAAGCTTTCTTT. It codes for CASSESGWVSTEAFF.